This T cell receptor beta chain was observed in a study of control samples from healthy donors and cancer patients. V lost 2 bases and J 2 bases, leaving 3 bases between the germline ends. The CDR3 contains 11 residues. The germline V gene encodes CDR1 SQVTM and CDR2 ANQGSEA. Libraries were prepared by immunoSEQ multiplex PCR; TCRdb keeps only in-frame clonotypes and omits some of them. Counted here are roughly 190,000 clones, 75% to 95% occurring once; the ten biggest clones make up around 1.5%. The chain has TRBV29-1 and TRBJ1-2; no clear D. The material sequenced was blood. This TCR was sampled from a young woman in good health. CDR3 sequence reads: CSVETNYGYTF. CDR3 in DNA: TGCAGCGTTGAAACCAACTATGGCTACACCTTC.